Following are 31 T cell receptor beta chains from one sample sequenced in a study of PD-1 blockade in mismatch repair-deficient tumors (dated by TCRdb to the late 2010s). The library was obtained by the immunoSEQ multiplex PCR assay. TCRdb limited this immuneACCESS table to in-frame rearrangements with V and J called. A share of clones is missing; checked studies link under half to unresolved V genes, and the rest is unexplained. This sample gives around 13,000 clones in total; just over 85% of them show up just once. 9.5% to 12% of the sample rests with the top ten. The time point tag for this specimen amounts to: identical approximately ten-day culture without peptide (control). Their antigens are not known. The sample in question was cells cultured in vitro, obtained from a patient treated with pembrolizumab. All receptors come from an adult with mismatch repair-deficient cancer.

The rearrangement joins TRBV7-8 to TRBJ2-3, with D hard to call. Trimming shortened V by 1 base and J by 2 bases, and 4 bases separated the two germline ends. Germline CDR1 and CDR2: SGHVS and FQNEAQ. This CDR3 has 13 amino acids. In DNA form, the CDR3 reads TGTGCCAGCAGCTTAGTGGTCACAGATACGCAGTATTTT. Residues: CASSLVVTDTQYF.

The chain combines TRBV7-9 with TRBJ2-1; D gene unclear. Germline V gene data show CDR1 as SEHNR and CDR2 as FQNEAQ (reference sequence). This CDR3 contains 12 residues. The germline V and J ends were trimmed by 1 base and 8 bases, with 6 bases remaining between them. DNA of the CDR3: TGTGCCAGCAGCTTAGGGCTTTATGAGCAGTTCTTC. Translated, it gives CASSLGLYEQFF.

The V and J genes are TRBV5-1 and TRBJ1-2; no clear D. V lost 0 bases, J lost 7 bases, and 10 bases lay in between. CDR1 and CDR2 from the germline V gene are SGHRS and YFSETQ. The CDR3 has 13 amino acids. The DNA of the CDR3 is TGCGCCAGCAGCTTGGATCCCAGCTCTGGCTACACCTTC. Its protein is CASSLDPSSGYTF. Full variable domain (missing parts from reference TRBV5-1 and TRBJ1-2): KAGVTQTPRYLIKTRGQQVTLSCSPISGHRSVSWYQQTPGQGLQFLFEYFSETQRNKGNFPGRFSGRQFSNSRSEMNVSTLELGDSALYLCASSLDPSSGYTFGSGTRLTVV.

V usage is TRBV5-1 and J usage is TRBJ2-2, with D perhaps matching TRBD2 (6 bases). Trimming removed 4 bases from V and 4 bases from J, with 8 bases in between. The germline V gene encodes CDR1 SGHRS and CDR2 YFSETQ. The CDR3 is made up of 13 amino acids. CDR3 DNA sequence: TGCGCCAGCAGCCTGGGGGGCACCGGGGAGCTGTTTTTT. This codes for CASSLGGTGELFF.

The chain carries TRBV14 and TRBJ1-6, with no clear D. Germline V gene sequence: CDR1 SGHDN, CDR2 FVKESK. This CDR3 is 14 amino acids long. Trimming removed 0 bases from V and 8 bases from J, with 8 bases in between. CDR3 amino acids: CASSQDLGYSPLHF. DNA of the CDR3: TGTGCCAGCAGCCAAGATTTGGGGTATTCACCCCTCCACTTT.

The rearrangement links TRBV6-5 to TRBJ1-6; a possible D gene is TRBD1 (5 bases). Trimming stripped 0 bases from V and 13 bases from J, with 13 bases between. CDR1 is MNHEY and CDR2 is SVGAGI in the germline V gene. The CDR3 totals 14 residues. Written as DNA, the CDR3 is TGTGCCAGCAGTTACTCGGGAGGGGTGTTTCCCCTCCACTTT. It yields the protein CASSYSGGVFPLHF.

CDR3 DNA: TGTGCCAGCAGCCCTCGGGGAAAAGAGACCCAGTACTTC. Amino acid sequence: CASSPRGKETQYF. The rearrangement links TRBV11-3 to TRBJ2-5; tentative D call: TRBD2 (5 bases). Germline V gene data show CDR1 as SGHNT and CDR2 as YENEEA. The ends were cut back, 5 bases at V and 3 bases at J, with 10 bases in the middle. This CDR3 comprises 13 residues. The full variable domain, rest sourced from reference TRBV11-3 and TRBJ2-5, is EAGVVQSPRYKIIEKKQPVAFWCNPISGHNTLYWYLQNLGQGPELLIRYENEEAVDDSQLPKDRFSAERLKGVDSTLKIQPAELGDSAVYLCASSPRGKETQYFGPGTRLLVL.

The CDR3 sequence is CSVGLDGRVDTEAFF. The CDR3 nucleotides are TGCAGCGTCGGACTTGACGGGCGGGTAGACACTGAAGCTTTCTTT. The chain joins TRBV29-1 to TRBJ1-1; D remains unclear. Germline V CDR1 and CDR2: SQVTM, ANQGSEA. CDR3 length: 15 amino acids. The ends were cut back, 6 bases at V and 3 bases at J, with 20 bases in the middle.

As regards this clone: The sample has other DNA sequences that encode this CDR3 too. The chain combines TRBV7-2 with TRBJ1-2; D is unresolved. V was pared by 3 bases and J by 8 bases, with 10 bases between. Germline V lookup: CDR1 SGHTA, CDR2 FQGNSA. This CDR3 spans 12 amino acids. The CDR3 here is CASSFTGPGYTF. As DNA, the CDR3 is TGTGCCAGCAGCTTTACGGGTCCCGGCTACACCTTC.

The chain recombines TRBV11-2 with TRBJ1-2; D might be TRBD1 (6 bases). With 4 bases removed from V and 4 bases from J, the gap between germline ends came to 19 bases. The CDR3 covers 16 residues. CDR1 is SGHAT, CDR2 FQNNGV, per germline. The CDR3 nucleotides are TGTGCCAGCAGCTCAAGATTGACAGGATCCTCCTATGGCTACACCTTC. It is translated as CASSSRLTGSSYGYTF.

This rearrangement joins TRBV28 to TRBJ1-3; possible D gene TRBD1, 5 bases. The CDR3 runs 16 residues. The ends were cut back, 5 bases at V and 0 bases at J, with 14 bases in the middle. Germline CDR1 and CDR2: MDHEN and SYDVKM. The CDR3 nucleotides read TGTGCCAGCAGTCTATACGGGACTGTCTCTGGAAACACCATATATTTT. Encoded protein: CASSLYGTVSGNTIYF.

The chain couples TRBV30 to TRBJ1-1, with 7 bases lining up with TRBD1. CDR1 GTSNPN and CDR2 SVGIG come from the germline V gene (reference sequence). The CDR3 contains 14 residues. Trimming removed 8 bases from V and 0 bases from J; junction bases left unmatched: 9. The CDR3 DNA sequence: TGTGCCGGGGTCAGACAGGGAATGAACACTGAAGCTTTCTTT. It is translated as CAGVRQGMNTEAFF.

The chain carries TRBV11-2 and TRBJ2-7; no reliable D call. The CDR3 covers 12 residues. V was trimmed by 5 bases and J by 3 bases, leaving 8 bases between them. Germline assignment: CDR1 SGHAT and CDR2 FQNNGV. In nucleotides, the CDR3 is TGTGCCAGCAGCGCTAGTTACTACGAGCAGTACTTC. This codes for CASSASYYEQYF.

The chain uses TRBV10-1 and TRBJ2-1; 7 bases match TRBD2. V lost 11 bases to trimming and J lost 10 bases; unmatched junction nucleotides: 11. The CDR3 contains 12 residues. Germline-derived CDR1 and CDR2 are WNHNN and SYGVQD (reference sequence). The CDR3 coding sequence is TGCGCCTCAGCAGGGAGCGGGAACGAGCAGTTCTTC. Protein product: CASAGSGNEQFF.

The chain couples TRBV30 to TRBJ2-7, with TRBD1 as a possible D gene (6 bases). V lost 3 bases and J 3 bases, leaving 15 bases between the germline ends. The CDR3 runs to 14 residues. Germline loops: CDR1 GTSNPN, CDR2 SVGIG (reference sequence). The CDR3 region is CAWRPRGQFYEQYF. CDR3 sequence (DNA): TGTGCCTGGAGACCCAGAGGACAGTTCTACGAGCAGTACTTC. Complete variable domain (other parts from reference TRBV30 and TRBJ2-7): SQTIHQWPATLVQPVGSPLSLECTVEGTSNPNLYWYRQAAGRGLQLLFYSVGIGQISSEVPQNLSASRPQDRQFILSSKKLLLSDSGFYLCAWRPRGQFYEQYFGPGTRLTVT.

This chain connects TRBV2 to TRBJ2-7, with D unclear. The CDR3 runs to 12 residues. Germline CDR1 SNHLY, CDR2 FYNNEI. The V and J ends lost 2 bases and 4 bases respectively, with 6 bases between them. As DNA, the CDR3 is TGTGCCAGCAGTGAATATGGGTACGAGCAGTACTTC. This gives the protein CASSEYGYEQYF.

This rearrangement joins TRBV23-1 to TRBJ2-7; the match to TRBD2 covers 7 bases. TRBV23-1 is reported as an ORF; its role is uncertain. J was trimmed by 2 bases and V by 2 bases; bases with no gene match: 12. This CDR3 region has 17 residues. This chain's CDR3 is CASSQVVEGGYTYEQYF. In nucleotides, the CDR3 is TGCGCCAGCAGTCAAGTTGTAGAGGGAGGGTACACCTACGAGCAGTACTTC.

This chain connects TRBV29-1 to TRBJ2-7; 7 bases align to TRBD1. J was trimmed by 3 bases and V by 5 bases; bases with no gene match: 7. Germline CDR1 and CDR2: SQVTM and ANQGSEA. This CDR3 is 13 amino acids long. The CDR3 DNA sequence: TGCAGCGTTATCGACAGGGAAGGCTACGAGCAGTACTTC. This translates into CSVIDREGYEQYF.

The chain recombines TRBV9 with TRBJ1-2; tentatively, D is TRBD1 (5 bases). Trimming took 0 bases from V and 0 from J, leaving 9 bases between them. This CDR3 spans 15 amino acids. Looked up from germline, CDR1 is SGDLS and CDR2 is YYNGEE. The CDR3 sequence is CASSVDGHPNYGYTF. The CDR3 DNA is TGTGCCAGCAGCGTAGACGGACACCCTAACTATGGCTACACCTTC.

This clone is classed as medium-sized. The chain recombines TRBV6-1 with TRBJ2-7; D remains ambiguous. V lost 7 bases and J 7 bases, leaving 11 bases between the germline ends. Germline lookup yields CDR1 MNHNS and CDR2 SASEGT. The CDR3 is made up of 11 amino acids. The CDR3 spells CASITFREQYF. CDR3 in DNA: TGTGCCAGCATTACATTTCGGGAGCAGTACTTC.

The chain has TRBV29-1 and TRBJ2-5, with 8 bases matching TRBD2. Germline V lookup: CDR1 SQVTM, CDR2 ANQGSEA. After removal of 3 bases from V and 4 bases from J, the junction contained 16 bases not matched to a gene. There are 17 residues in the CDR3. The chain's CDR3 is CSVELIAGSALLETQYF. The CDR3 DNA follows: TGCAGCGTTGAGTTGATAGCGGGATCTGCGCTTTTAGAGACCCAGTACTTC.

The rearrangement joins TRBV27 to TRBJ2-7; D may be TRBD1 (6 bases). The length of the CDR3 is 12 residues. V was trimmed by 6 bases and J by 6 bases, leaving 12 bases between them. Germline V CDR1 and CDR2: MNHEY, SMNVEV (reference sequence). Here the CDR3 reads CASRNRASEQYF. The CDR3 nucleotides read TGTGCCAGCAGGAACAGGGCATCCGAGCAGTACTTC.

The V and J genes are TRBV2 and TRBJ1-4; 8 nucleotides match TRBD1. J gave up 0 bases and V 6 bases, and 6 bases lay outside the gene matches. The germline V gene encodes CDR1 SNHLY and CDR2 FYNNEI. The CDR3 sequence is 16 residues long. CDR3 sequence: CASRPGQGATNEKLFF. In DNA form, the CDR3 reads TGTGCCAGCAGGCCAGGACAGGGAGCAACTAATGAAAAACTGTTTTTT.

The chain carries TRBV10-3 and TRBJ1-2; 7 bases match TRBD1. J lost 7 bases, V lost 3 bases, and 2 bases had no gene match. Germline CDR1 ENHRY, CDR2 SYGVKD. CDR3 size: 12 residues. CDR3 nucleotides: TGTGCCATCAGTGAAACAGGGGTTGGCTACACCTTC. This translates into CAISETGVGYTF.

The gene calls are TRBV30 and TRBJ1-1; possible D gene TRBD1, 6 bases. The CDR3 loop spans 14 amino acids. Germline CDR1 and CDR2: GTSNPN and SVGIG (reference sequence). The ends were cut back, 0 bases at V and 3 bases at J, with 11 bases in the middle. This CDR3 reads CAWSVGQGYTEAFF. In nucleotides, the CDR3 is TGTGCCTGGAGTGTAGGCCAGGGGTACACTGAAGCTTTCTTT.

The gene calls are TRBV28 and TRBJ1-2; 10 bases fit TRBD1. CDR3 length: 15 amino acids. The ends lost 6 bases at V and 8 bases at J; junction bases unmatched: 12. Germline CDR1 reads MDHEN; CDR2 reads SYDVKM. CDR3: CASSPPRQGAVGYTF. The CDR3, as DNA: TGTGCCAGCAGCCCTCCCCGACAGGGGGCGGTGGGCTACACCTTC.

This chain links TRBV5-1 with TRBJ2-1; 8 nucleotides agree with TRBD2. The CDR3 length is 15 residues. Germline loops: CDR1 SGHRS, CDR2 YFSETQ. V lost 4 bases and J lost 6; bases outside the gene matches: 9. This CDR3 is CASSQIAGHLNEQFF. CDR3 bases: TGCGCCAGCAGCCAAATAGCGGGACACCTCAATGAGCAGTTCTTC.

The CDR3 is CASIYAVGETQYF. CDR3 in DNA: TGTGCCAGCATCTATGCGGTAGGGGAGACCCAGTACTTC. The genes are TRBV2 and TRBJ2-5; D not resolved. Germline V gene data show CDR1 as SNHLY and CDR2 as FYNNEI. The length of the CDR3 is 13 residues. V gave up 7 bases and J gave up 5 bases, with 14 bases separating them.

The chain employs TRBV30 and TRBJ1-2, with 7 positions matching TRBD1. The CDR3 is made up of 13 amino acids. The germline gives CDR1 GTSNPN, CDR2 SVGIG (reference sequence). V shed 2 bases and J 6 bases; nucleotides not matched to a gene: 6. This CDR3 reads CAWSYSGTDGYTF. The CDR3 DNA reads TGTGCCTGGAGTTATTCCGGGACAGATGGCTACACCTTC.

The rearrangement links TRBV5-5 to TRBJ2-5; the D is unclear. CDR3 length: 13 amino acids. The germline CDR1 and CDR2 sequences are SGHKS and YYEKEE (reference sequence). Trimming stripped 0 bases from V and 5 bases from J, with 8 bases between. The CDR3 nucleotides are TGTGCCAGCAGCTTGGCGATCGAGGAGACCCAGTACTTC. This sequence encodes CASSLAIEETQYF.

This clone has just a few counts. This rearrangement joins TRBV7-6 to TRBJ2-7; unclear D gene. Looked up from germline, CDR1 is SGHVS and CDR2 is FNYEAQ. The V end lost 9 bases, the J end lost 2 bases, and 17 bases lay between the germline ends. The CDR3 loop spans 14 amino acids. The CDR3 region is CASATSWETYEQYF. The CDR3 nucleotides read TGTGCCAGTGCGACCTCGTGGGAAACCTACGAGCAGTACTTC.